Listed below are T cell receptor beta chains from one sample, sequenced in a study of T-cell reconstitution after alpha-beta-depleted transplantation in children. TCRdb re-called the PCR reads through MiXCR, storing one row per CDR3 protein. The table records 200,000 to 300,000 distinct CDR3 sequences, around 25% of them present only once. Sequences were derived from PBMCs, sampled before TCRalphabeta/CD19-depleted stem cell transplant. Every receptor here comes from a girl aged 2 to 9 with Fanconi anemia, due to receive a stem cell transplant. The CDR3 runs from the conserved cysteine through the conserved F or W.

V gene	J gene	CDR3 length	CDR3 protein
TRBV27	TRBJ2-7	15	CASSPRQGIEYEQYF
TRBV20-1	TRBJ2-6	15	CSARDRYSGANVLTF
TRBV15	TRBJ1-2	15	CATSRQQGVSYGYTF
TRBV27	TRBJ2-7	15	CASITWAASSYEQYF
TRBV7-3	TRBJ2-1	11	CASGVGDEQFF
TRBV7-6	TRBJ2-7	16	CASSLVGQGSSYEQYF
TRBV6-5	TRBJ2-7	15	CASSSRDRFNYEQYF
TRBV7-2	TRBJ2-1	13	CASSATGGILQFF
TRBV5-1	TRBJ2-1	15	CASSLASGGYNEQFF
TRBV12-3/TRBV12-4	TRBJ2-3	15	CASSPPGQGADTQYF
TRBV28	TRBJ2-2	12	CASKSLTGELFF
TRBV29-1	TRBJ2-1	13	CSVAEGGFNEQFF
TRBV7-3	TRBJ2-6	17	CASSAGTGGNGANVLTF
TRBV29-1	TRBJ2-3	13	CSSTTSSTDTQYF
TRBV7-2	TRBJ2-5	12	CASSPIQETQYF
TRBV18	TRBJ2-5	13	CASSRYRQETQYF
TRBV24-1	TRBJ2-1	14	CATSDLDKGDEQFF
TRBV7-3	TRBJ2-1	18	CASSSPPGLAGPYNEQFF